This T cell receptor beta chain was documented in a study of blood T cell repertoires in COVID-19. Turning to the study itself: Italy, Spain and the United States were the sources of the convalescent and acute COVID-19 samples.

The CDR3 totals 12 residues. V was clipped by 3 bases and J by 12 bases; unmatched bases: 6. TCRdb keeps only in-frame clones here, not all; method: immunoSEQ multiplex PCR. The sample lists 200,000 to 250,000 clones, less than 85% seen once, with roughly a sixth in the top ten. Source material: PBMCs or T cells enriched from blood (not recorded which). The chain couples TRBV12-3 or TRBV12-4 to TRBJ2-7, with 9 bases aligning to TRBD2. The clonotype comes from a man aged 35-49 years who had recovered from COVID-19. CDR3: CASSLGGRAPYF. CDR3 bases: TGTGCCAGCAGTTTGGGCGGGAGGGCCCCGTACTTC.